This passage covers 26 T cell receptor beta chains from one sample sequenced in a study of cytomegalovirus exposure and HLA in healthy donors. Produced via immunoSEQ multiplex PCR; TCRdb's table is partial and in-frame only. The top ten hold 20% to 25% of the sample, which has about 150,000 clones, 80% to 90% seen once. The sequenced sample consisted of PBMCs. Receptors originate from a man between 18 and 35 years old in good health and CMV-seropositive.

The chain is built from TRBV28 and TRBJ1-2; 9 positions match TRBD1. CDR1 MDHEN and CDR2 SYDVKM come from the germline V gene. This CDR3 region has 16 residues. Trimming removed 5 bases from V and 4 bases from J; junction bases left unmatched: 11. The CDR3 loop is CASSGGGGQGIYGYTF. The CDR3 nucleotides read TGTGCCAGCAGTGGAGGGGGGGGACAGGGCATCTATGGCTACACCTTC.

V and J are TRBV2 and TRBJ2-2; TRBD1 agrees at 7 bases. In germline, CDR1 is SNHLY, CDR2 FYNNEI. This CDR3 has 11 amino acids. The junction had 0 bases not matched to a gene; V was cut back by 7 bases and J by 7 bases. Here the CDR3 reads CASTGGGELFF. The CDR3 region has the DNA TGTGCCAGCACAGGGGGCGGGGAGCTGTTTTTT.

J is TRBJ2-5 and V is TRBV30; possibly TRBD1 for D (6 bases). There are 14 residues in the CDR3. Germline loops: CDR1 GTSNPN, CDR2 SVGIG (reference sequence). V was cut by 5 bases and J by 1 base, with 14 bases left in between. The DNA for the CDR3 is TGTGCCTGGGGGGCTAGGGGGTTCCAAGAGACCCAGTACTTC. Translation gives CAWGARGFQETQYF.

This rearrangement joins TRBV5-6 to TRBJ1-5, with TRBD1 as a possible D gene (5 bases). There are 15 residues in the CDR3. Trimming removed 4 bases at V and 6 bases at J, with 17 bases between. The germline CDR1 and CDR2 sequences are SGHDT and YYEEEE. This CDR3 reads CASSGWGGRGQPQHF. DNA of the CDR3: TGTGCCAGCAGCGGATGGGGCGGGAGAGGTCAGCCCCAGCATTTT.

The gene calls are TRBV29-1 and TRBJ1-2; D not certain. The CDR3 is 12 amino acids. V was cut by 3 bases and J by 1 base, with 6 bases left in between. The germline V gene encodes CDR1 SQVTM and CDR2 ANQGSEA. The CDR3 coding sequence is TGCAGCGTTGACAGACTTAACTATGGCTACACCTTC. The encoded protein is CSVDRLNYGYTF.

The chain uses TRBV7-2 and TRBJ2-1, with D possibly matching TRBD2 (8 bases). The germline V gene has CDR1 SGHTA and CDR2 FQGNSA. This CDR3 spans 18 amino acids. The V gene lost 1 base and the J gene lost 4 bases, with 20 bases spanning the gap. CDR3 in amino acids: CASSLGVGGGRYYNEQFF. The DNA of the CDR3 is TGTGCCAGCAGCTTAGGGGTAGGGGGCGGGAGGTATTACAATGAGCAGTTCTTC. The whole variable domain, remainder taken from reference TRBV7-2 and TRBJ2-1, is GAGVSQSPSNKVTEKGKDVELRCDPISGHTALYWYRQSLGQGLEFLIYFQGNSAPDKSGLPSDRFSAERTGGSVSTLTIQRTQQEDSAVYLCASSLGVGGGRYYNEQFFGPGTRLTVL.

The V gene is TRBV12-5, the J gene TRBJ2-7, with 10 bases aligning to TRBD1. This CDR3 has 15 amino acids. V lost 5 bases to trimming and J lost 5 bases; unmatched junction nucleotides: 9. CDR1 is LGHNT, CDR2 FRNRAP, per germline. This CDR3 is CASGPGQGVGDEQYF. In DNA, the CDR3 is TGTGCTAGTGGTCCCGGACAGGGGGTTGGGGACGAGCAGTACTTC.

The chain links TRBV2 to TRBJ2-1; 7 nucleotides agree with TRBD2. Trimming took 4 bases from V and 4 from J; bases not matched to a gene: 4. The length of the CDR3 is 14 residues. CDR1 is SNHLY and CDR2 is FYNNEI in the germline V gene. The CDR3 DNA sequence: TGTGCCAGCAGTGGGGACTACCTTTACAATGAGCAGTTCTTC. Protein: CASSGDYLYNEQFF. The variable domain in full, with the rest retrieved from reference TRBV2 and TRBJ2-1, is EPEVTQTPSHQVTQMGQEVILRCVPISNHLYFYWYRQILGQKVEFLVSFYNNEISEKSEIFDDQFSVERPDGSNFTLKIRSTKLEDSAMYFCASSGDYLYNEQFFGPGTRLTVL.

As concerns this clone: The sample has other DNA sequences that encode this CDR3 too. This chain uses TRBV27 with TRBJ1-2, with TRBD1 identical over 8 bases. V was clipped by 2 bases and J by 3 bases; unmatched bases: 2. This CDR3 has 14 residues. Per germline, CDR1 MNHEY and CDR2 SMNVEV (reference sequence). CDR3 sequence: CASSLQGADYGYTF. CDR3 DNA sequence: TGTGCCAGCAGTTTACAGGGGGCGGACTATGGCTACACCTTC.

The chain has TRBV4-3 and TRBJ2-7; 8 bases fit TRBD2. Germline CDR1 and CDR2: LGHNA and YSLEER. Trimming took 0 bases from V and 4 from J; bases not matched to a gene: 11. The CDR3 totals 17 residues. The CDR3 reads CASSQETVEREFYEQYF. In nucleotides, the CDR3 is TGCGCCAGCAGCCAAGAAACGGTCGAGCGGGAGTTTTACGAGCAGTACTTC.

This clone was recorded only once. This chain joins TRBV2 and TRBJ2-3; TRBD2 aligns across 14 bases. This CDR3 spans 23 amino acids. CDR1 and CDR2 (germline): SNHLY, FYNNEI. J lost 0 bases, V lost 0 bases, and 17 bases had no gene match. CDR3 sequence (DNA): TGTGCCAGCAGTGAAGCGCTTCAGGGACTAGCGGGGGCCATAATCTCTAGCACAGATACGCAGTATTTT. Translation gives CASSEALQGLAGAIISSTDTQYF.

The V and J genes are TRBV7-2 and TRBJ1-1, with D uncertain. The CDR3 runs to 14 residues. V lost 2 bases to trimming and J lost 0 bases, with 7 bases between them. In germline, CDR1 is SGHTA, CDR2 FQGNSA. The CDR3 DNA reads TGTGCCAGCAGCTTACAGCGATTGAACACTGAAGCTTTCTTT. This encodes CASSLQRLNTEAFF.

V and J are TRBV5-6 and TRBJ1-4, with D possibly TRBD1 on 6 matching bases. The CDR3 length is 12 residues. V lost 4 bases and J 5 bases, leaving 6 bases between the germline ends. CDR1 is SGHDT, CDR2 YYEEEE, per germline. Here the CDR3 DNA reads TGTGCCAGCAGCGGACAGAATGAAAAACTGTTTTTT. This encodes CASSGQNEKLFF.

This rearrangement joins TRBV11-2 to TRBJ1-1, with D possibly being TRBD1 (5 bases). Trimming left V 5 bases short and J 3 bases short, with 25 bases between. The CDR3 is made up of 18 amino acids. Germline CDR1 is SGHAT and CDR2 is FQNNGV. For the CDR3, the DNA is TGTGCCAGCAGCCACGGCGAGCAGCCCCTTCAAGGGGACACTGAAGCTTTCTTT. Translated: CASSHGEQPLQGDTEAFF.

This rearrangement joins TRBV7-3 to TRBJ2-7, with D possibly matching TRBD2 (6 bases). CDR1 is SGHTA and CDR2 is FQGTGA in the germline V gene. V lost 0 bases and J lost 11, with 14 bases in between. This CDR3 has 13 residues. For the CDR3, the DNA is TGTGCCAGCAGCTTAACTTGGGGAGGAGCGAAGTACTTC. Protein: CASSLTWGGAKYF.

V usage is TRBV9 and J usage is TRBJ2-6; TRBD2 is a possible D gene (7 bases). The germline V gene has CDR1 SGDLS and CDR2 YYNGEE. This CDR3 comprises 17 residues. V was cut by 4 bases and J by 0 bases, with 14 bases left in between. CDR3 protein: CASSPRGGDSGANVLTF. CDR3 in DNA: TGTGCCAGCAGCCCCAGAGGGGGGGACTCTGGGGCCAACGTCCTGACTTTC. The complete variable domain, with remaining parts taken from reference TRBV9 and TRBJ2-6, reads DSGVTQTPKHLITATGQRVTLRCSPRSGDLSVYWYQQSLDQGLQFLIQYYNGEERAKGNILERFSAQQFPDLHSELNLSSLELGDSALYFCASSPRGGDSGANVLTFGAGSRLTVL.

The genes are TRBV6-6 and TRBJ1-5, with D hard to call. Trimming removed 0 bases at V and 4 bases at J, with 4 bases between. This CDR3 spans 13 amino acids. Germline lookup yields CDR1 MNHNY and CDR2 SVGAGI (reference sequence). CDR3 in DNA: TGTGCCAGCAGTTACTCGAGGAATCAGCCCCAGCATTTT. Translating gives CASSYSRNQPQHF.

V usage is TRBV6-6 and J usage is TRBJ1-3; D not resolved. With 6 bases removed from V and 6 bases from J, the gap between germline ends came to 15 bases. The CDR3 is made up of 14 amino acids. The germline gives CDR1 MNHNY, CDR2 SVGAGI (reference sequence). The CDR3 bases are TGTGCCAGCAGCGGACTCAGAGGTGAAAACACCATATATTTT. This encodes CASSGLRGENTIYF.

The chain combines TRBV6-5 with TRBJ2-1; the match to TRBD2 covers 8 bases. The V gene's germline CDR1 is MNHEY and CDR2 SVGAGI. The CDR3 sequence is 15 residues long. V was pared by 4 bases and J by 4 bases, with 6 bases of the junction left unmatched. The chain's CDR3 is CASSSTSGAYNEQFF. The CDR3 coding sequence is TGTGCCAGCAGTTCTACTAGCGGAGCTTACAATGAGCAGTTCTTC.

The CDR3 is CASSQDQTGNTEAFF. The CDR3 DNA sequence: TGCGCCAGCAGCCAAGATCAAACAGGGAACACTGAAGCTTTCTTT. The gene calls are TRBV4-3 and TRBJ1-1, with D perhaps matching TRBD1 (5 bases). Trimming removed 0 bases from V and 1 base from J, with 9 bases in between. CDR1 is LGHNA, CDR2 YSLEER, per germline. The CDR3 extends over 15 amino acids.

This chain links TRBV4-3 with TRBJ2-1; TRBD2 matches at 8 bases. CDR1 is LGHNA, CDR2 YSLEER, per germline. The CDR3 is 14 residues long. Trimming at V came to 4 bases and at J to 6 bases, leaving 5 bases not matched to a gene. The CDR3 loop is CASSPLSGANEQFF. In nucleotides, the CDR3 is TGCGCCAGCAGCCCCCTTAGCGGGGCCAATGAGCAGTTCTTC.

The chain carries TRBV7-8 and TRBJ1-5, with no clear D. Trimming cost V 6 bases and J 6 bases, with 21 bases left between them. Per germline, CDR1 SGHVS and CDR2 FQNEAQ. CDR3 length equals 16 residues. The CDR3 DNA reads TGTGCCAGCAGTTTACGTGTGGAGGGCGTCGGTCAGCCCCAGCATTTT. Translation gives CASSLRVEGVGQPQHF.

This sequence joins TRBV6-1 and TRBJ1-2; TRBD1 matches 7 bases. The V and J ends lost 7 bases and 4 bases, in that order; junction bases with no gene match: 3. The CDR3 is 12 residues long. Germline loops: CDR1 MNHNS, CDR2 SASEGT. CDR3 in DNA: TGTGCCAGCACGGACAGGCTCTATGGCTACACCTTC. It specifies CASTDRLYGYTF.

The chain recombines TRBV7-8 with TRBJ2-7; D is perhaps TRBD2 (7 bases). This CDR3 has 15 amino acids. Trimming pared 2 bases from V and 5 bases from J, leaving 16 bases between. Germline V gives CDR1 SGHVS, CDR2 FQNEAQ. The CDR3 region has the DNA TGTGCCAGCAGCTTAACTAGGGGGGGGGCCGACGAGCAGTACTTC. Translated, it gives CASSLTRGGADEQYF.

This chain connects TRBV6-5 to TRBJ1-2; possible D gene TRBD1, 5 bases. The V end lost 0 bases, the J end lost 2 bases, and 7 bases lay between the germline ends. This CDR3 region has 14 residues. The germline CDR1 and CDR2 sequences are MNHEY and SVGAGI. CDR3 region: CASSYSRGNYGYTF. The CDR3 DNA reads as TGTGCCAGCAGTTACTCGCGGGGGAACTATGGCTACACCTTC.

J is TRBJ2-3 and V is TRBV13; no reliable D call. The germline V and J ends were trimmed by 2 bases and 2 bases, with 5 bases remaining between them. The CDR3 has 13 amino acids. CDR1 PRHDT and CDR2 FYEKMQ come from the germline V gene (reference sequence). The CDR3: CASSLPLTDTQYF. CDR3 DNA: TGTGCCAGCAGCTTACCCCTCACAGATACGCAGTATTTT.